This T cell receptor (beta chain) was documented in a study of cytomegalovirus exposure and HLA in healthy donors. The PCR made use of 60 Vbeta and 13 Jbeta primers. Clones were sequenced by immunoSEQ multiplex PCR, and TCRdb holds only the in-frame ones, with some missing. This sample has around 230,000 clones, with 80% to 90% found just once. The germline V gene has CDR1 LNHNV and CDR2 YYDKDF (reference sequence). This CDR3 has 17 amino acids. J gave up 2 bases and V 1 base, and 8 bases lay outside the gene matches. The sequenced sample consisted of PBMCs. This TCR came from a girl aged 2-9 years in good health and CMV-seronegative. V usage is TRBV15 and J usage is TRBJ1-2; 9 bases match TRBD1. Here the CDR3 DNA reads TGTGCCACCAGCAGAGTAAGACAGGGGGTGGAGAACTATGGCTACACCTTC. It is translated as CATSRVRQGVENYGYTF. The entire variable domain, with the rest obtained from reference TRBV15 and TRBJ1-2, is as follows: DAMVIQNPRYQVTQFGKPVTLSCSQTLNHNVMYWYQQKSSQAPKLLFHYYDKDFNNEADTPDNFQSRRPNTSFCFLDIRSPGLGDTAMYLCATSRVRQGVENYGYTFGSGTRLTVV.